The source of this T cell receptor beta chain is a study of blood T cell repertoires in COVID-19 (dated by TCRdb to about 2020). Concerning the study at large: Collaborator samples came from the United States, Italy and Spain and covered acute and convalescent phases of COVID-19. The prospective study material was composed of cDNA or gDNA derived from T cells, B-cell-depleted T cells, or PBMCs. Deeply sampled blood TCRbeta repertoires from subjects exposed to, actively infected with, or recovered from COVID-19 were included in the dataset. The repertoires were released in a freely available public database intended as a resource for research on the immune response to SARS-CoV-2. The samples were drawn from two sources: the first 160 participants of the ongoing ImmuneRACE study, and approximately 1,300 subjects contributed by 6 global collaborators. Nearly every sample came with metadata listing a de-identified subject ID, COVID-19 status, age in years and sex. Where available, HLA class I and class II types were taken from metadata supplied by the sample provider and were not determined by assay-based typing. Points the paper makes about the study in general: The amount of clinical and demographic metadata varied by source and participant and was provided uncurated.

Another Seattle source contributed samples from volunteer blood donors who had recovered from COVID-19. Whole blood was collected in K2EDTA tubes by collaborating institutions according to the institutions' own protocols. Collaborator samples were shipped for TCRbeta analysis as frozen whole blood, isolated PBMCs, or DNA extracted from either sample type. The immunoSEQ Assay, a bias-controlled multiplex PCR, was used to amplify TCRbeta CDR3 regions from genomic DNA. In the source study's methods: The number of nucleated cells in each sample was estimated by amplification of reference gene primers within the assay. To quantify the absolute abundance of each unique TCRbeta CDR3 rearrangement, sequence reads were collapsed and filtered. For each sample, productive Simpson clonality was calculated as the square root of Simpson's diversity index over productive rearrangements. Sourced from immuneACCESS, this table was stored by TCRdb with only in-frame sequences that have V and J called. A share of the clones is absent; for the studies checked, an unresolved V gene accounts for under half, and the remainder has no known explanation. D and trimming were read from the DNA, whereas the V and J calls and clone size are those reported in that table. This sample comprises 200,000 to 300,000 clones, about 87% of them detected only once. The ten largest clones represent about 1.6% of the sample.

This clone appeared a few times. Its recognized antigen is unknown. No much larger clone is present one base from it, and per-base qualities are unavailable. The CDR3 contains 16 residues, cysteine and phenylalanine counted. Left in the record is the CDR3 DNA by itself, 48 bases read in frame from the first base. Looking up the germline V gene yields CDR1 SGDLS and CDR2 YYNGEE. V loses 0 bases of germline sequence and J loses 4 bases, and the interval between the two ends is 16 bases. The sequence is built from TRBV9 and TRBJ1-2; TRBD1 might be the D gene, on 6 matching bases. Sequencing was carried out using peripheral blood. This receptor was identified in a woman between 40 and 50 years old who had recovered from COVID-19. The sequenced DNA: TGTGCCAGCAGCGTAGGCCTGGGATCAGGGGTCTATGGCTACACCTTC. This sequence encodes CASSVGLGSGVYGYTF.